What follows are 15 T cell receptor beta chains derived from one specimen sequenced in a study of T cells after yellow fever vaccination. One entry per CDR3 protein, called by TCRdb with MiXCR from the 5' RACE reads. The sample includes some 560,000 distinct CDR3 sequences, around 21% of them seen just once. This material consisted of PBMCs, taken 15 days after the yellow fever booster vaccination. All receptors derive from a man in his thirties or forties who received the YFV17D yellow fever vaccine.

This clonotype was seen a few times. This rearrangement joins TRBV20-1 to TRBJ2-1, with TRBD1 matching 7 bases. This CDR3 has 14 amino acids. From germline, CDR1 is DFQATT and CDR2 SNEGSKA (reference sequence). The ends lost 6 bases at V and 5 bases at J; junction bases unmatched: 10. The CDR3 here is CSAARDRIDNEQFF. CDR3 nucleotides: TGCAGTGCCGCTAGGGACAGAATTGACAATGAGCAGTTCTTC.

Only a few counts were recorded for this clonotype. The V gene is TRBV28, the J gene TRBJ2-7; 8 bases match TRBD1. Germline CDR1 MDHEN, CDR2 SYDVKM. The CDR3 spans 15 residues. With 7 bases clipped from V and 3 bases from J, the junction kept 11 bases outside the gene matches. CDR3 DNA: TGTGCCAGCACTACAAACAGGGGGAGAAGCTACGAGCAGTACTTC. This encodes CASTTNRGRSYEQYF.

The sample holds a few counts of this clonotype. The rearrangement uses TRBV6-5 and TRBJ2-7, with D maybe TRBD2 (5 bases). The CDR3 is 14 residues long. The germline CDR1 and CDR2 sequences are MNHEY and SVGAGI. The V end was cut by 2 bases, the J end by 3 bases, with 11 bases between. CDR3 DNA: TGTGCCAGCAGTTACACGGGTGGAGGCTACGAGCAGTACTTC. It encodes CASSYTGGGYEQYF.

Written as DNA, the CDR3 is TGCAGCGTTGCACAGGGGAGGGGCACAGATACGCAGTATTTT. Protein: CSVAQGRGTDTQYF. The V call is TRBV29-1, the J call TRBJ2-3; D is tentatively TRBD1 or TRBD2 (7 bases each). Germline values: CDR1 SQVTM, CDR2 ANQGSEA. Trimming left V 4 bases short and J 1 base short, with 12 bases between. The CDR3 contains 14 residues.

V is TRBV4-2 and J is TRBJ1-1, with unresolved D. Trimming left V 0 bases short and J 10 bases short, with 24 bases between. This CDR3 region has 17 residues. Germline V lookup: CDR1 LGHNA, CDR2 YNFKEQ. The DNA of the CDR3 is TGTGCCAGCAGCCAAGACGTGGCATATTTCGGATCTGTGGGAGCTTTCTTT. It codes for CASSQDVAYFGSVGAFF.

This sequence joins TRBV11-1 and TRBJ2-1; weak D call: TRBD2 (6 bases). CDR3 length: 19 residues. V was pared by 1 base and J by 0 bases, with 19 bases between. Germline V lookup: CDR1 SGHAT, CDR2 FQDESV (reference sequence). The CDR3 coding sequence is TGTGCCAGCAGCTTAGTGCGGCTAGCGAGTTTCTTCTCCTACAATGAGCAGTTCTTC. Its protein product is CASSLVRLASFFSYNEQFF.

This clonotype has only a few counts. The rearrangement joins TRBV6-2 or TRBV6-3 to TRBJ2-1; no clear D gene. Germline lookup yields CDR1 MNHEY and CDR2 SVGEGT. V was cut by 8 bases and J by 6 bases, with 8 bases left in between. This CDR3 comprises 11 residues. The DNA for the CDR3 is TGTGCCAGCGAAAGTTTCAATGAGCAGTTCTTC. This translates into CASESFNEQFF.

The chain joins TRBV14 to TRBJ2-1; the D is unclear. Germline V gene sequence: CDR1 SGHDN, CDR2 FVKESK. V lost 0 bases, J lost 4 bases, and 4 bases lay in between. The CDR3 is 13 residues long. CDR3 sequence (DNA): TGTGCCAGCAGCCAAGACCCATACAATGAGCAGTTCTTC. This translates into CASSQDPYNEQFF.

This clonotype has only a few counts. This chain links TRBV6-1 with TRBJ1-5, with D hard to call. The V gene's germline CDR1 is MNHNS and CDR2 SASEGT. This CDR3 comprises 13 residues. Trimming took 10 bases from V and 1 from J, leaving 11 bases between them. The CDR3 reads CATQPTSNQPQHF. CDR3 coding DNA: TGTGCCACTCAACCGACCAGCAATCAGCCCCAGCATTTT.

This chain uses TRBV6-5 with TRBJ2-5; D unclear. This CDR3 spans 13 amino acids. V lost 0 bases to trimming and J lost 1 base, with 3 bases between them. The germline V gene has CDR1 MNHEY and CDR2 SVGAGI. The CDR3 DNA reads TGTGCCAGCAGTTACTCGGGCCAAGAGACCCAGTACTTC. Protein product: CASSYSGQETQYF.

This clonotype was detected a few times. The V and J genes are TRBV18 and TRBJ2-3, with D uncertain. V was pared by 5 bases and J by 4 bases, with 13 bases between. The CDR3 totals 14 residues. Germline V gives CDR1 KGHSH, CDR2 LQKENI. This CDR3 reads CASSSKQGPDTQYF. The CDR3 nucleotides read TGTGCCAGCTCAAGTAAGCAAGGACCAGATACGCAGTATTTT.

Written as DNA, the CDR3 is TGCAGTGCTAGAGAACCCGGACAGAAAAACATTCAGTACTTC. It specifies CSAREPGQKNIQYF. This rearrangement joins TRBV20-1 to TRBJ2-4; TRBD1 might be the D (6 bases). The V gene lost 0 bases and the J gene lost 4 bases, with 10 bases spanning the gap. The CDR3 extends over 14 amino acids. Germline loops: CDR1 DFQATT, CDR2 SNEGSKA (reference sequence).

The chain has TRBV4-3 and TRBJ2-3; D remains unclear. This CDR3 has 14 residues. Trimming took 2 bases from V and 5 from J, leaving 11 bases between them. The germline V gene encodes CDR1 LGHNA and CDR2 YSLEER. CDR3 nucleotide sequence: TGCGCCAGCAGCCAAACAATATTGAAAGATACGCAGTATTTT. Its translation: CASSQTILKDTQYF.

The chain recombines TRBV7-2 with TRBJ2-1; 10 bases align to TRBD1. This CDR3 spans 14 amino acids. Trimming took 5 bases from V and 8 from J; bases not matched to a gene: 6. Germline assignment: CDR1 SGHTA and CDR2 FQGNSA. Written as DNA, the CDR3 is TGTGCCAGCAGCCGAACGGGACAGGGGTATGAGCAGTTCTTC. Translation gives CASSRTGQGYEQFF.

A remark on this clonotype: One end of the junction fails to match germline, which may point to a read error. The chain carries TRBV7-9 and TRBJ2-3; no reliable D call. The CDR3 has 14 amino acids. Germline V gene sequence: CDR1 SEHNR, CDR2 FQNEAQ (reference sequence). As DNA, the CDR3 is TGTGCCAGCAGCTCTTTTACCAACCTGACCTGGCCGGATTTT. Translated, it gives CASSSFTNLTWPDF.